This record concerns one T cell receptor (beta chain) sequence. Its antigen remains unknown. Germline-derived CDR1 and CDR2 are SGHRS and YFSETQ. The V end lost 2 bases, the J end lost 4 bases, and 9 bases lay between the germline ends. CDR3 length equals 13 residues. The data derive from a study of shared clonotypes between healthy human individuals. Assay: immunoSEQ multiplex PCR; the TCRdb copy retains only in-frame clones and omits some. This table holds around 2.5 million clones, roughly 93% found once. The study's findings and limits: Shared across several donors were about 4.6% of the naive CD4 clonotypes.

Each donor was a Caucasian adult residing in Nashville, Tennessee. The receptor was isolated from a man between 18 and 35 years old in good health. Some clones in this sample may be carry-over from other donors' samples. The gene calls are TRBV5-1 and TRBJ2-5; D is uncertain. The sequenced sample consisted of naive CD4+ T cells from PBMCs. This sample's subset: CD45RA+ positively selected. The CDR3 region is CASSFGPAETQYF. Written as DNA, the CDR3 is TGCGCCAGCAGCTTCGGACCAGCAGAGACCCAGTACTTC.